The 2 T cell receptor beta chains below all came from one sample that was sequenced in a study of T cell responses to AZD1222 COVID-19 vaccine. The data were produced by immunoSEQ multiplex PCR, yet TCRdb's version contains in-frame clones alone and is incomplete. The sample holds 150,000 or so clones, over 75% seen once. Sequencing used peripheral blood, obtained on day 0 of AZD1222 vaccination. Receptors were obtained from an adult in good health.

The genes are TRBV27 and TRBJ1-1, with D maybe TRBD1 (6 bases). The CDR3 contains 13 residues. The germline V and J ends were trimmed by 0 bases and 6 bases, with 8 bases remaining between them. The germline gives CDR1 MNHEY, CDR2 SMNVEV (reference sequence). CDR3 DNA: TGTGCCAGCAGTTTATCGGGGGGCTCTGAAGCTTTCTTT. This translates into CASSLSGGSEAFF.

This chain uses TRBV5-4 with TRBJ2-1; D is undetermined. The V and J ends lost 0 bases and 7 bases respectively, with 11 bases between them. Looked up from germline, CDR1 is SGHNT and CDR2 is YYREEE (reference sequence). The CDR3 totals 14 residues. As DNA, the CDR3 is TGTGCCAGCAGCTTGGGGGGAACCTGGAATGAGCAGTTCTTC. Translating it yields CASSLGGTWNEQFF.